The 2 T cell receptor beta chains below all came from one sample that was sequenced in a study of tumor-infiltrating lymphocytes in primary liver carcinoma. The investigators made TCR beta cDNA from roughly 460 ng total RNA, using a constant-region primer. Libraries of TCR beta came from three nested multiplex PCR rounds with slightly modified ARM-PCR. Forward primers for TRBV1-TRBV30 and a C-beta reverse primer served the first two PCR rounds, at around 9 cycles each. TCRdb used MiXCR to reprocess the multiplex PCR reads, holding one entry per CDR3 protein. The sample lists 95,000 to 100,000 distinct CDR3 sequences, about 62% occurring once. Bulk tissue was left unsorted, and RNA and DNA were co-extracted from roughly 20-30 mg of it. Material: liver tumor tissue from sampling region 2. Subset given: tumor region T2, inferior pole. These receptors were taken from a woman aged 55-69 years with primary liver carcinoma and hepatitis B virus infection.

Note on this clonotype: The germline gene is not matched at one end of the junction; a read error may be the cause. The rearrangement joins TRBV29-1 to TRBJ2-1; no reliable D call. Germline values: CDR1 SQVTM, CDR2 ANQGSEA. The CDR3 is 13 amino acids. The CDR3 DNA reads as TGCAGCATTGACGACCCTGTCTACAATGAGCAGTTCTTC. Protein product: CSIDDPVYNEQFF.

This clonotype was observed a single time. The genes are TRBV28 and TRBJ2-7; unclear D gene. This CDR3 has 12 residues. The germline V and J ends were trimmed by 6 bases and 2 bases, with 8 bases remaining between them. The germline gives CDR1 MDHEN, CDR2 SYDVKM. The CDR3 sequence is CASRRDTYEQYF. Here the CDR3 DNA reads TGTGCCAGCAGGAGAGACACCTACGAGCAGTACTTC.